This entry is about one T cell receptor (beta chain). A junction end diverges from the germline sequence, so it may reflect a read error. This sample is drawn from a study of T-cell reconstitution after alpha-beta-depleted transplantation in children. Unique molecular identifiers were incorporated when the TCRbeta library was constructed. TCRdb re-called the PCR reads through MiXCR, storing one row per CDR3 protein. Of 150,000 to 250,000 distinct CDR3 sequences detected, roughly 6.3% appear once; the ten largest clones hold about 5%. The length of the CDR3 is 15 residues. Germline V gives CDR1 SQVTM, CDR2 ANQGSEA.

This specimen was PBMCs, taken before TCRalphabeta/CD19-depleted stem cell transplant. This chain joins TRBV29-1 and TRBJ2-7; D is undetermined. This clonotype was obtained from a girl less than two years old with combined immunodeficiency, due to receive a stem cell transplant. The CDR3 sequence is CSFEEEAGDSYEQYF. The CDR3 coding sequence is TGCAGCTTTGAAGAGGAAGCAGGTGACTCCTACGAGCAGTACTTC.